The present entry profiles one TCR beta chain with its context. Its antigen is still unknown. This entry comes from a study of cytomegalovirus exposure and HLA in healthy donors. Study as a whole: Earlier findings included over 90 million unique TCR beta sequences obtained from about 179 million T cells. Study observations and caveats: Certain sequence variants were highly shared and formed a cluster, and this cluster was likely a sequencing artifact. More clonal expansion characterized HLA-associated TCR beta chains than equally common others in a later analysis.

This CDR3 has 13 amino acids. Germline CDR1 ENHRY, CDR2 SYGVKD. Both 60 Vbeta primers and 13 Jbeta primers went into the PCR. TCRdb's copy holds only in-frame clones and misses some; the assay was immunoSEQ multiplex PCR. The sample holds about 150,000 clones, roughly 82% seen once. The chain links TRBV10-3 to TRBJ2-5, with a weak D call TRBD2 (5 bases). The J call may be incorrect, as the DNA end agrees better with TRBJ2-7. The TCR was taken from a male donor in good health and CMV-seronegative. The sequencing input was PBMCs. CDR3: CAISDRESYEQYF. The CDR3 DNA follows: TGTGCCATCAGTGACCGGGAATCCTACGAGCAGTACTTC.